This T cell receptor (beta chain) was captured in a study of blood T cell repertoires in COVID-19 (dated by TCRdb to 2018 to 2021). Notes on the research overall: The collaborator samples originated in the United States, Italy and Spain and spanned the acute and convalescent phases of COVID-19. The prospective study material was composed of cDNA or gDNA derived from T cells, B-cell-depleted T cells, or PBMCs. Deeply sampled blood TCRbeta repertoires from subjects exposed to, actively infected with, or recovered from COVID-19 were included in the dataset. A freely available public database, intended as a resource for researchers studying the immune response to SARS-CoV-2, is where the repertoires were released. The samples were drawn from two sources: the first 160 participants of the ongoing ImmuneRACE study, and 1,000 to 1,500 subjects contributed by 6 global collaborators. Sample metadata almost always included a de-identified subject ID, COVID-19 status, age in years and sex. Where available, HLA class I and class II types were obtained from metadata supplied by the sample provider rather than from assay-based typing. The investigation overall reported the following: The quantity of clinical and demographic metadata differed by source and by participant and was supplied without curation.

TCRbeta CDR3 regions were amplified from genomic DNA using the immunoSEQ Assay, a bias-controlled multiplex PCR. The paper's processing steps were these. The number of nucleated cells in each sample was estimated by amplification of reference gene primers within the assay. To quantify the absolute abundance of each unique TCRbeta CDR3 rearrangement, sequence reads were collapsed and filtered. Productive Simpson clonality was computed per sample as the square root of Simpson's diversity index over productive rearrangements. TCRdb stores this immuneACCESS table with in-frame sequences only. Part of the clones is absent; in the studies checked, under half of the shortfall reflects unresolved V genes, and no reason is known for the rest. That table gives V, J and clone size, and the DNA gave D and trimming. This sample has 15,000 to 20,000 clones in its table, and about 91% of those were observed once. The ten largest account for 10% to 15% of the sample.

Collaborating institutions collected whole blood in K2EDTA tubes following their own protocols. For TCRbeta analysis, collaborators shipped samples as frozen whole blood, isolated PBMCs, or DNA extracted from either of those sample types. For this clone: Its recognized antigen is unknown. The record has no base qualities; no much larger clone is one base away.

The receptor's source is a human donor in a cohort sampled during active COVID-19. Specimen: peripheral blood.

Here is the DNA: TGTGCCAGTAGTAAGGATGGGGCCAGAGAGACTGAAGCTTTCTTT. Its translation is CASSKDGARETEAFF. The rearrangement joined TRBV19 to TRBJ1-1, and the D gene may be TRBD1, 5 bases matching. CDR1 is given as LNHDA and CDR2 as SQIVND, both from the germline V gene (reference sequence). Measured from the cysteine to the phenylalanine, the CDR3 is 15 residues long. Only the CDR3 region is kept as DNA, spanning 45 bases read in frame from base 1. V loses 4 bases of germline sequence and J loses 5 bases, and the interval between the two ends is 17 bases.